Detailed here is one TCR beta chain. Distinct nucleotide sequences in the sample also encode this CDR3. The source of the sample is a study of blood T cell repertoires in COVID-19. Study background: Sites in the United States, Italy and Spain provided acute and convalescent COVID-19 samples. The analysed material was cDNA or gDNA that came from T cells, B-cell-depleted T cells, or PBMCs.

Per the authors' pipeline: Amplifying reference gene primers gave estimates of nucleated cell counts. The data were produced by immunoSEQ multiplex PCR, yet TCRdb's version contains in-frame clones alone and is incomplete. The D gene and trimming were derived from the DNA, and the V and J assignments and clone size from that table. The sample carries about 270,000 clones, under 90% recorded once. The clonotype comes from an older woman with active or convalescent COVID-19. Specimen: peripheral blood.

CDR3 bases: TGCGCCAGCAGCTTGGAAGGGAGCCAAGAGACCCAGTACTTC. This codes for CASSLEGSQETQYF. The chain couples TRBV5-1 to TRBJ2-5; a possible D gene is TRBD2 (5 bases). CDR1 and CDR2 (germline): SGHRS, YFSETQ. The CDR3 has 14 amino acids. V gave up 0 bases and J gave up 1 base, with 7 bases separating them.